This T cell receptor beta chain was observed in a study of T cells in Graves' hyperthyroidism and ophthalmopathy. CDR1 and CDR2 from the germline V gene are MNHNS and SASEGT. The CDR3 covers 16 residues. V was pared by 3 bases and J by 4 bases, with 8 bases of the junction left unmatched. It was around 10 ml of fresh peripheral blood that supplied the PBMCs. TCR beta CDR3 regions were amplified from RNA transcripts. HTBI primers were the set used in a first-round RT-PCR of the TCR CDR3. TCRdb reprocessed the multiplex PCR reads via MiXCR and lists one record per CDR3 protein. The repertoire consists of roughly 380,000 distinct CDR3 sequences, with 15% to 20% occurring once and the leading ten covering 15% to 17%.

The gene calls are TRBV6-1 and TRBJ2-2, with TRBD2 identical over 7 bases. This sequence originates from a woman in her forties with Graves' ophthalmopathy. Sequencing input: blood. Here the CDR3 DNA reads TGTGCCAGCAGTGATTGGGGGAGGGCCTCCACCGGGGAGCTGTTTTTT. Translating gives CASSDWGRASTGELFF.